This T cell receptor (beta chain) was found in a study of molecular identifiers for immune sequencing clone quantification. For the study at large: Replicates split RNA from roughly 18,000 or 92,000 naive CD8 cells five ways, and the researchers sequenced four portions.

Study outcomes and limitations: Clones of above 20 RNA copies carried over 98% of effector molecules; in naive cells they carried under 1%.

One entry per CDR3 protein, called by TCRdb with MiXCR from the PCR reads. The sample yields about 320,000 distinct CDR3 sequences, 24% seen once. In its sample, this clonotype was seen a few times. The antigen remains unidentified. It was from roughly 21,000 to 960,000 sorted cells, with 10%, 30% or 50% RNA, that naive CD8 libraries came. Germline V CDR1 and CDR2: LNHNV, YYDKDF (reference sequence). This CDR3 contains 17 residues. Trimming cost V 1 base and J 0 bases, with 13 bases left between them. The origin of this receptor is a human donor in good health. Some libraries in this study had Jurkat cell RNA spiked in. Specimen: naive CD8+ T cells from blood, with Jurkat cell RNA spiked in. Subset reported: FACS-sorted CD8+CD4-CCR7+CD45RA+ naive T cells. V usage is TRBV15 and J usage is TRBJ1-3, with D uncertain. CDR3 region: CATSRAGRQYSGNTIYF. Written as DNA, the CDR3 is TGTGCCACCAGCAGAGCCGGAAGACAATACTCTGGAAACACCATATATTTT.